This TCR beta chain was retrieved from a study of blood T cell repertoires in COVID-19. In the case of this clone: Other DNA sequences in this sample translate to the same CDR3.

The CDR3 runs to 13 residues. Germline CDR1 ENHRY, CDR2 SYGVKD. The V gene lost 5 bases and the J gene lost 2 bases, with 7 bases spanning the gap. Assay: immunoSEQ multiplex PCR; the TCRdb copy retains only in-frame clones and omits some. In the table there are fewer than 95,000 clones, about 89% of which are singletons. The sequence came from a man aged 50 or older with acute or convalescent COVID-19. This chain connects TRBV10-3 to TRBJ1-3; tentatively, D is TRBD1 (5 bases). The sequencing input was peripheral blood. The chain's CDR3 is CAISQGPGNTIYF. CDR3 DNA: TGTGCCATCAGTCAGGGTCCTGGAAACACCATATATTTT.